Below, 17 T cell receptor beta chains from the same sample are listed, as sequenced in a study of cytomegalovirus exposure and HLA in healthy donors. The PCR ran on 60 Vbeta and 13 Jbeta primers. Profiling relied on immunoSEQ multiplex PCR, and the TCRdb table lists in-frame clones only, not all of them. Among about 160,000 clones, 82% were seen once, and the ten largest hold 0.95% to 1%. The specimen sequenced was PBMCs. The receptors here all came from a girl aged 2 to 9 in good health and CMV-seropositive.

This clone was counted a single time. This rearrangement joins TRBV7-9 to TRBJ2-7; 11 bases are shared with TRBD1. The CDR3 spans 14 residues. Unmatched junction bases numbered 5, after V lost 5 bases and J lost 5 bases. Looked up from germline, CDR1 is SEHNR and CDR2 is FQNEAQ (reference sequence). The CDR3 DNA reads as TGTGCCAGCAGCCCCGGACAGGGGGCAAACGAGCAGTACTTC. It specifies CASSPGQGANEQYF.

This rearrangement joins TRBV28 to TRBJ2-3; TRBD2 matches at 9 bases. CDR3 length: 16 amino acids. V shed 3 bases and J 2 bases; nucleotides not matched to a gene: 6. Germline V gives CDR1 MDHEN, CDR2 SYDVKM. In DNA, the CDR3 is TGTGCCAGCAGTTTTAGCGGGAGTGTCTCCACAGATACGCAGTATTTT. Amino acids: CASSFSGSVSTDTQYF.

The chain couples TRBV28 to TRBJ1-3, with 9 nucleotides matching TRBD1. V gave up 6 bases and J gave up 4 bases; unmatched junction bases: 4. The CDR3 is 14 amino acids. Germline V gives CDR1 MDHEN, CDR2 SYDVKM. In DNA form, the CDR3 reads TGTGCCAGCAGGGACAGGGGTCCCGGAAACACCATATATTTT. Translation: CASRDRGPGNTIYF.

The CDR3 reads CASSSGTARRGETQYF. CDR3 coding DNA: TGCGCCAGCAGTTCTGGAACGGCTCGGCGGGGAGAGACCCAGTACTTC. V usage is TRBV23-1 and J usage is TRBJ2-5; TRBD2 might be the D (6 bases). TRBV23-1 is an ORF, with its function uncertain. The CDR3 consists of 16 residues. The V end lost 5 bases, the J end lost 4 bases, and 20 bases lay between the germline ends.

This chain connects TRBV6-1 to TRBJ1-5; D gene uncertain. The germline V and J ends were trimmed by 5 bases and 4 bases, with 3 bases remaining between them. Germline loops: CDR1 MNHNS, CDR2 SASEGT. The CDR3 spans 11 residues. The CDR3 DNA reads TGTGCCAGCAGTTTAAATCAGCCCCAGCATTTT. This gives the protein CASSLNQPQHF.

The gene calls are TRBV9 and TRBJ1-3; D not resolved. This CDR3 is built from 13 residues. With 3 bases removed from V and 1 base from J, the gap between germline ends came to 5 bases. Looked up from germline, CDR1 is SGDLS and CDR2 is YYNGEE. The CDR3 is CASSALSGNTIYF. The CDR3 nucleotides are TGTGCCAGCAGCGCCCTTTCTGGAAACACCATATATTTT. Variable domain in full (rest from reference TRBV9 and TRBJ1-3): DSGVTQTPKHLITATGQRVTLRCSPRSGDLSVYWYQQSLDQGLQFLIQYYNGEERAKGNILERFSAQQFPDLHSELNLSSLELGDSALYFCASSALSGNTIYFGEGSWLTVV.

This chain connects TRBV4-1 to TRBJ2-7; D is possibly TRBD2 (6 bases). The CDR3 consists of 16 residues. The ends were cut back, 0 bases at V and 0 bases at J, with 12 bases in the middle. Germline V CDR1 and CDR2: MGHRA, YSYEKL. This CDR3 reads CASSQEWRDPSYEQYF. The CDR3 coding sequence is TGCGCCAGCAGCCAAGAGTGGCGGGACCCCTCCTACGAGCAGTACTTC.

V is TRBV6-6 and J is TRBJ2-5; weak D call: TRBD2 (6 bases). Trimming left V 0 bases short and J 1 base short, with 12 bases between. The CDR3 runs to 16 residues. The V gene's germline CDR1 is MNHNY and CDR2 SVGAGI (reference sequence). CDR3 nucleotide sequence: TGTGCCAGCAGTTACTCGGGGGTCGGGGGCCAAGAGACCCAGTACTTC. It encodes CASSYSGVGGQETQYF.

The table lists this clone with a count of one. This chain links TRBV6-5 with TRBJ1-1; TRBD1 matches 7 bases. V was pared by 2 bases and J by 1 base, with 7 bases of the junction left unmatched. CDR3 length equals 16 residues. Germline CDR1 MNHEY, CDR2 SVGAGI. The CDR3 is CASSYTRGEKNTEAFF. The CDR3 DNA follows: TGTGCCAGCAGTTACACCAGGGGGGAAAAGAACACTGAAGCTTTCTTT.

V gene TRBV5-1 combines with J gene TRBJ2-5, with 7 nucleotides matching TRBD1. This CDR3 has 13 residues. Trimming cost V 5 bases and J 5 bases; bases outside gene matches: 6. Germline CDR1 and CDR2: SGHRS and YFSETQ. The CDR3 DNA reads TGCGCCAGCAGACAGGGGAGAGCGGAGACCCAGTACTTC. It is translated as CASRQGRAETQYF.

V usage is TRBV6-1 and J usage is TRBJ2-2; 10 bases align to TRBD2. This CDR3 is built from 15 residues. Losses at the gene ends were 7 bases for V and 6 bases for J; bases not matched to a gene: 8. The germline V gene encodes CDR1 MNHNS and CDR2 SASEGT. CDR3 nucleotide sequence: TGTGCCAGCACCCTAAGCAGCGGGAGGGCCGGGGAGCTGTTTTTT. Translation: CASTLSSGRAGELFF.

Only one count was recorded for this clone. This chain connects TRBV19 to TRBJ2-7; TRBD1 agrees at 9 bases. Losses at the gene ends were 5 bases for V and 2 bases for J; bases not matched to a gene: 7. The germline V gene has CDR1 LNHDA and CDR2 SQIVND (reference sequence). The CDR3 has 15 amino acids. For the CDR3, the DNA is TGTGCCAGTAGTGCTCGGACAGGGGTACCCTACGAGCAGTACTTC. This translates into CASSARTGVPYEQYF.

The V call is TRBV11-2, the J call TRBJ2-1; TRBD2 matches 11 bases. Germline trimming cut 4 bases from V and 7 bases from J; bases unmatched to any gene: 3. The germline gives CDR1 SGHAT, CDR2 FQNNGV. The CDR3 spans 14 residues. The CDR3 nucleotides are TGTGCCAGCAGCTATAGCGGGAGGGGGAATGAGCAGTTCTTC. Amino acids: CASSYSGRGNEQFF.

The rearrangement joins TRBV6-5 to TRBJ2-5; perhaps TRBD2 as D (6 bases). The germline V gene encodes CDR1 MNHEY and CDR2 SVGAGI. The CDR3 sequence is 13 residues long. V gave up 4 bases and J gave up 3 bases, with 9 bases separating them. The CDR3 sequence is CASSSTGEETQYF. The CDR3 bases are TGTGCCAGCAGTTCTACGGGAGAAGAGACCCAGTACTTC.

The chain is built from TRBV7-6 and TRBJ2-5; unclear D gene. CDR3 size: 11 residues. The V gene's germline CDR1 is SGHVS and CDR2 FNYEAQ. Trimming cost V 8 bases and J 1 base, with 5 bases left between them. CDR3 sequence (DNA): TGTGCCAGCCAGGCCCAAGAGACCCAGTACTTC. Its protein is CASQAQETQYF.

The chain links TRBV7-9 to TRBJ2-7; 9 positions match TRBD1. Germline lookup yields CDR1 SEHNR and CDR2 FQNEAQ (reference sequence). Germline trimming cut 2 bases from V and 5 bases from J; bases unmatched to any gene: 1. The CDR3 consists of 13 residues. CDR3 coding DNA: TGTGCCAGCAGCTTAAGACAGGGGGACGAGCAGTACTTC. Its translation is CASSLRQGDEQYF.

This clone was recorded at least ten times. The same CDR3 arises from other DNA sequences in this sample as well. The rearrangement uses TRBV5-6 and TRBJ2-7; D is ambiguous. CDR3 length: 12 residues. CDR1 and CDR2 from the germline V gene are SGHDT and YYEEEE. Trimming cost V 2 bases and J 1 base, with 4 bases left between them. CDR3 protein: CASSFSSYEQYF. CDR3 DNA: TGTGCCAGCAGCTTTTCTTCCTACGAGCAGTACTTC.